These 19 T cell receptor beta chains were sequenced from one sample in a study of long-term antiretroviral therapy in people with HIV. The run of the v3.0 immunoSEQ assay was at survey level. Data came from immunoSEQ multiplex PCR; TCRdb stores just in-frame clones and leaves some out. Of around 17,000 clones in the sample, about 95% were seen once. The sequencing here drew on unsorted PBMCs, taken 10 to 12 years after starting antiretroviral therapy. The receptors here all came from a man between 25 and 39 years old with HIV.

The gene calls are TRBV5-1 and TRBJ1-6; TRBD1 might be the D (5 bases). V was pared by 5 bases and J by 8 bases, with 17 bases between. The CDR3 loop spans 15 amino acids. The V gene's germline CDR1 is SGHRS and CDR2 YFSETQ. The CDR3 here is CASRPAAGSDSPLHF. The CDR3 DNA reads TGCGCCAGCAGGCCTGCGGCAGGGTCGGATTCACCCCTCCACTTT.

This clone was detected once. This rearrangement joins TRBV7-9 to TRBJ2-2; D remains unclear. From germline, CDR1 is SEHNR and CDR2 FQNEAQ (reference sequence). This CDR3 is built from 10 residues. The germline V and J ends were trimmed by 1 base and 9 bases, with 0 bases remaining between them. DNA for the CDR3: TGTGCCAGCAGCTTAGGGGAGCTGTTTTTT. It encodes CASSLGELFF.

This rearrangement joins TRBV6-1 to TRBJ1-1, with unresolved D. Trimming removed 5 bases at V and 8 bases at J, with 9 bases between. CDR1 and CDR2 (germline): MNHNS, SASEGT. This CDR3 has 11 residues. The CDR3 protein is CASSYPGEAFF. CDR3 bases: TGTGCCAGCAGTTACCCCGGAGAAGCTTTCTTT.

The chain combines TRBV7-9 with TRBJ2-1; D unresolved. V shed 1 base and J shed 6 bases, with 25 bases lying between them. Germline CDR1 SEHNR, CDR2 FQNEAQ (reference sequence). The CDR3 consists of 19 residues. In DNA form, the CDR3 reads TGTGCCAGCAGCTTAGTAATTGGGATGGGCCCCCCCGTCTTCAATGAGCAGTTCTTC. It is translated as CASSLVIGMGPPVFNEQFF.

The chain links TRBV18 to TRBJ2-2, with D possibly being TRBD2 (5 bases). Trimming left V 3 bases short and J 6 bases short, with 11 bases between. The length of the CDR3 is 14 residues. Germline V gives CDR1 KGHSH, CDR2 LQKENI. Here the CDR3 reads CASSPGRSAGELFF. The CDR3 bases are TGTGCCAGCTCACCTGGGAGATCCGCCGGGGAGCTGTTTTTT.

The V and J genes are TRBV5-5 and TRBJ1-6; D gene uncertain. Per germline, CDR1 SGHKS and CDR2 YYEKEE (reference sequence). Trimming took off 2 bases at V and 0 bases at J, with 6 bases between the two ends. There are 15 residues in the CDR3. The CDR3 coding sequence is TGTGCCAGCAGCTTTATCAGCTCCTATAATTCACCCCTCCACTTT. Translation gives CASSFISSYNSPLHF.

The chain employs TRBV6-6 and TRBJ2-1; TRBD1 might be the D (6 bases). Germline lookup yields CDR1 MNHNY and CDR2 SVGAGI (reference sequence). The CDR3 sequence is 13 residues long. V gave up 5 bases and J gave up 7 bases, with 12 bases separating them. The DNA for the CDR3 is TGTGCCAGCAGTAGACAGGCGTTAAATGAGCAGTTCTTC. Translating it yields CASSRQALNEQFF.

The gene calls are TRBV7-8 and TRBJ1-2; maybe TRBD1 (5 bases). This CDR3 contains 16 residues. V was trimmed by 2 bases and J by 2 bases, leaving 15 bases between them. In germline, CDR1 is SGHVS, CDR2 FQNEAQ. CDR3 sequence (DNA): TGTGCCAGCAGCTTATTATCAGGGAGGGAAAACTATGGCTACACCTTC. Protein sequence: CASSLLSGRENYGYTF.

J is TRBJ2-3 and V is TRBV5-6, with D possibly matching TRBD2 (5 bases). The length of the CDR3 is 15 residues. The V end lost 3 bases, the J end lost 4 bases, and 15 bases lay between the germline ends. The germline gives CDR1 SGHDT, CDR2 YYEEEE. CDR3 in amino acids: CASSSLGGWADTQYF. The DNA of the CDR3 is TGTGCCAGCAGCTCCTTGGGCGGGTGGGCAGATACGCAGTATTTT.

DNA for the CDR3: TGTGCCAGCAGCTTAGTGGTTTATAGCAATCAGCCCCAGCATTTT. This encodes CASSLVVYSNQPQHF. The V and J genes are TRBV7-2 and TRBJ1-5, with D unclear. The CDR3 has 15 amino acids. Germline lookup yields CDR1 SGHTA and CDR2 FQGNSA. V lost 1 base, J lost 0 bases, and 7 bases lay in between. The entire variable domain, with the rest obtained from reference TRBV7-2 and TRBJ1-5, is as follows: GAGVSQSPSNKVTEKGKDVELRCDPISGHTALYWYRQSLGQGLEFLIYFQGNSAPDKSGLPSDRFSAERTGGSVSTLTIQRTQQEDSAVYLCASSLVVYSNQPQHFGDGTRLSIL.

The chain uses TRBV28 and TRBJ2-5; TRBD1 might be the D (6 bases). Germline V gene sequence: CDR1 MDHEN, CDR2 SYDVKM. The V and J ends lost 6 bases and 2 bases respectively, with 16 bases between them. The CDR3 covers 15 residues. The CDR3 reads CASSPRGWGQETQYF. In DNA form, the CDR3 reads TGTGCCAGCAGCCCAAGGGGGTGGGGGCAAGAGACCCAGTACTTC.

J is TRBJ2-5 and V is TRBV29-1; D is unclear. The CDR3 length is 15 residues. V gave up 7 bases and J gave up 4 bases, with 22 bases separating them. Germline CDR1 and CDR2: SQVTM and ANQGSEA. The CDR3 protein is CSATPAGREGETQYF. The DNA of the CDR3 is TGCAGCGCAACCCCGGCAGGAAGGGAAGGAGAGACCCAGTACTTC.

The chain recombines TRBV9 with TRBJ2-3; 7 nucleotides agree with TRBD1. V shed 2 bases and J 2 bases; nucleotides not matched to a gene: 5. Germline assignment: CDR1 SGDLS and CDR2 YYNGEE. CDR3 length equals 15 residues. CDR3 sequence: CASSVPGQSTDTQYF. For the CDR3, the DNA is TGTGCCAGCAGCGTTCCGGGACAGTCCACAGATACGCAGTATTTT. The whole variable domain, remainder taken from reference TRBV9 and TRBJ2-3, is DSGVTQTPKHLITATGQRVTLRCSPRSGDLSVYWYQQSLDQGLQFLIQYYNGEERAKGNILERFSAQQFPDLHSELNLSSLELGDSALYFCASSVPGQSTDTQYFGPGTRLTVL.

This rearrangement joins TRBV7-8 to TRBJ1-1; 7 nucleotides match TRBD1. Per germline, CDR1 SGHVS and CDR2 FQNEAQ. The CDR3 covers 16 residues. Germline trimming cut 7 bases from V and 0 bases from J; bases unmatched to any gene: 11. CDR3 protein: CASTRSQGRVNTEAFF. In DNA, the CDR3 is TGTGCCAGCACCAGGTCACAGGGGAGGGTGAACACTGAAGCTTTCTTT.

The J gene is TRBJ2-1, the V gene TRBV2, with TRBD2 matching over 7 bases. Germline V gene lookup returns CDR1 SNHLY and CDR2 FYNNEI. Germline trimming cut 7 bases from V and 3 bases from J; bases unmatched to any gene: 12. The CDR3 is 16 residues long. The CDR3 coding sequence is TGTGCCAGCACCCCTGGACGGGCTAGCGGCTACAATGAGCAGTTCTTC. This sequence encodes CASTPGRASGYNEQFF.

This chain links TRBV11-2 with TRBJ1-4, with 12 bases lining up with TRBD1. The ends lost 5 bases at V and 8 bases at J; junction bases unmatched: 3. Germline CDR1 and CDR2: SGHAT and FQNNGV. The length of the CDR3 is 14 residues. CDR3 in DNA: TGTGCCAGCAGCCTGGGACAGGGGGCGGAAAAACTGTTTTTT. Translation: CASSLGQGAEKLFF.

The rearrangement uses TRBV4-1 and TRBJ2-7; possible D gene TRBD1, 5 bases. V lost 1 base to trimming and J lost 0 bases, with 10 bases between them. CDR1 is MGHRA and CDR2 is YSYEKL in the germline V gene. CDR3 length: 15 amino acids. The CDR3 sequence is CASSQGAGNSYEQYF. The CDR3, as DNA: TGCGCCAGCAGCCAAGGGGCAGGGAACTCCTACGAGCAGTACTTC.

In this sample, this clone turned up once. The CDR3 is CASSYRGQDTEAFF. The CDR3 coding sequence is TGTGCCAGCAGTTACAGGGGACAAGACACTGAAGCTTTCTTT. V is TRBV6-5 and J is TRBJ1-1; possible D gene TRBD1, 6 bases. Germline-derived CDR1 and CDR2 are MNHEY and SVGAGI. Trimming pared 2 bases from V and 3 bases from J, leaving 10 bases between. The length of the CDR3 is 14 residues.

The count of this clone is one. CDR3 in DNA: TGTGCCAGCAGCTTGACAGGGGTAACCTACGAGCAGTACGTC. This gives the protein CASSLTGVTYEQYV. The rearrangement links TRBV7-9 to TRBJ2-7; 8 nucleotides agree with TRBD1. The germline CDR1 and CDR2 sequences are SEHNR and FQNEAQ (reference sequence). The CDR3 is 14 amino acids. V lost 3 bases, J lost 2 bases, and 3 bases stayed unmatched.